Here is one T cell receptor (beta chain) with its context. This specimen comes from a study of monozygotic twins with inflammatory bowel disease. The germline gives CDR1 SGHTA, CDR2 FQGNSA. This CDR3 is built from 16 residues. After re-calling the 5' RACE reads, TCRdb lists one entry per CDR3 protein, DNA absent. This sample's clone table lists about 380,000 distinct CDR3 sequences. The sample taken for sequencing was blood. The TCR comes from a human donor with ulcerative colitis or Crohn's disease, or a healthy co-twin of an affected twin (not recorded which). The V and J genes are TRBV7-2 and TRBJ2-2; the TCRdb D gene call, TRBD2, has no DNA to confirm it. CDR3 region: CASSLNLAGITGELFF.